Listed here is a single T cell receptor (beta chain). The people who gave samples were healthy Caucasians from Russia, aged roughly 6 to 100. It was with a sample-barcoded 5' primer and a J-beta primer mix that a second PCR of roughly 6 to 12 cycles was run. Every sample returned 2.5 million or more CDR3-containing paired-end reads. Using its own MiXCR run on the 5' RACE reads, TCRdb lists one record per CDR3 protein. The data contain approximately 1.5 million distinct CDR3 sequences, roughly 43% of them seen just once; the ten biggest clones take up approximately 4.1%. The sample comes from a study of blood T cells in healthy people across ages. Specimen: blood. The receptor was derived from a woman aged 18-29 years in good health.

The CDR3 DNA reads TGTGCCAGCAGATCGGGACTAGCGGGGGCCGGGGAGCTGTTTTTT. Amino acids: CASRSGLAGAGELFF. This rearrangement joins TRBV7-2 to TRBJ2-2, with 14 positions matching TRBD2. The CDR3 covers 15 residues. CDR1 and CDR2 (germline): SGHTA, FQGNSA. V lost 6 bases, J lost 6 bases, and 3 bases stayed unmatched. Complete variable domain (other parts from reference TRBV7-2 and TRBJ2-2): GAGVSQSPSNKVTEKGKDVELRCDPISGHTALYWYRQSLGQGLEFLIYFQGNSAPDKSGLPSDRFSAERTGGSVSTLTIQRTQQEDSAVYLCASRSGLAGAGELFFGEGSRLTVL.